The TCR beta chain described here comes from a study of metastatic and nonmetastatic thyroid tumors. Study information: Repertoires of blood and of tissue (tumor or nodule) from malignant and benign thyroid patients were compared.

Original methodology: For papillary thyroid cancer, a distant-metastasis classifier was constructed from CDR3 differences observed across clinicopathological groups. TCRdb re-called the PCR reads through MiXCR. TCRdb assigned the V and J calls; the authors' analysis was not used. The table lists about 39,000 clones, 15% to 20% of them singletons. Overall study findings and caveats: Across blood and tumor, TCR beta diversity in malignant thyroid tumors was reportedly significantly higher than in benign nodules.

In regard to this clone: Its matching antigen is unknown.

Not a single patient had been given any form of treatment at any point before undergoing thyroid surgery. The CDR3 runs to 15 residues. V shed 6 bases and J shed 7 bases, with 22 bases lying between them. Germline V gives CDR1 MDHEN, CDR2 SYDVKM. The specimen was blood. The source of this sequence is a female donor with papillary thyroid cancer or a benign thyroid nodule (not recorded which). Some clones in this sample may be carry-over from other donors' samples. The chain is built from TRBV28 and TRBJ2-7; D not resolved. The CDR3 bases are TGTGCCAGCAGGGCTGTGGACCACGACTCCCGTGAGCAGTACTTC. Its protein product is CASRAVDHDSREQYF.